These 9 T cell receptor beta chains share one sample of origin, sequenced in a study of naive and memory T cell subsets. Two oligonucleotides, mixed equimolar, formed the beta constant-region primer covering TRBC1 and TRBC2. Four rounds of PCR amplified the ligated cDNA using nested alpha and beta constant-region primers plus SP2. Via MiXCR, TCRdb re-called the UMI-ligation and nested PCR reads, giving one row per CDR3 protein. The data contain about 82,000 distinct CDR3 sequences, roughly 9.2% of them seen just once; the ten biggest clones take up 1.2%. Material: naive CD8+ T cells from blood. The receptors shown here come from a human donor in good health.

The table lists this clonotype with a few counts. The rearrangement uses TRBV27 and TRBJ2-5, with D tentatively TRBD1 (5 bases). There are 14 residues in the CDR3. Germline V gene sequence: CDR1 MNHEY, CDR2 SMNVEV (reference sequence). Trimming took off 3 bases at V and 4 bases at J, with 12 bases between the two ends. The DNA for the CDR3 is TGTGCCAGCAGTTTTCTCAGGGCTCGAGAGACCCAGTACTTC. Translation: CASSFLRARETQYF.

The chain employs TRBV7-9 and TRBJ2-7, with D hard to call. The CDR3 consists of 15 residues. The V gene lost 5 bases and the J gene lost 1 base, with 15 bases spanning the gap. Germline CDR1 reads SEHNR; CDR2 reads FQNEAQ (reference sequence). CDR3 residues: CASSTSNDGSYEQYF. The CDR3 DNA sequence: TGTGCCAGCAGCACATCGAACGACGGTTCCTACGAGCAGTACTTC. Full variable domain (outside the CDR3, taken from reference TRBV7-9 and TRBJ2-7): DTGVSQNPRHKITKRGQNVTFRCDPISEHNRLYWYRQTLGQGPEFLTYFQNEAQLEKSRLLSDRFSAERPKGSFSTLEIQRTEQGDSAMYLCASSTSNDGSYEQYFGPGTRLTVT.

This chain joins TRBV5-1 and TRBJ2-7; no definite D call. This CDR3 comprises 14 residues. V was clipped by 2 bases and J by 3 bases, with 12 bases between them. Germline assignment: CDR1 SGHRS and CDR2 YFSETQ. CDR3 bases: TGCGCCAGCAGCTTAAGGACGGAAAGCTACGAGCAGTACTTC. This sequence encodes CASSLRTESYEQYF.

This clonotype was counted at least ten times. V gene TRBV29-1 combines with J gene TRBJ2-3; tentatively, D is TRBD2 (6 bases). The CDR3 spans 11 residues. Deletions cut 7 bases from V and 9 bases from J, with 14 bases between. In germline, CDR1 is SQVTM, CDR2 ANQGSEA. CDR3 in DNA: TGCAGCGCCAATCCTCGGGGGACGCAGTATTTT. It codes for CSANPRGTQYF.

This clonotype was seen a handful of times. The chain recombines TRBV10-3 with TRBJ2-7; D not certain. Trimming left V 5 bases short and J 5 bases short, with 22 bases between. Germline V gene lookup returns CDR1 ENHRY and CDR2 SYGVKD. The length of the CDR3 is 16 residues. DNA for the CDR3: TGTGCCATCAGTACACTCTCAGGAGTAAAAAAAAACGAGCAGTACTTC. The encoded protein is CAISTLSGVKKNEQYF.

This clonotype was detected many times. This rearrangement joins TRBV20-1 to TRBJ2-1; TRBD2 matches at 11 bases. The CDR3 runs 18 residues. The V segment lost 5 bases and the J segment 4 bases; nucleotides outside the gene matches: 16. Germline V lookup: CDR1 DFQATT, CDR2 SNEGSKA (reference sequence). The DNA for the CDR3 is TGCAGTGCTCGTCCTTCGCTAGCGGGAGGATCGTTATACAATGAGCAGTTCTTC. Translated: CSARPSLAGGSLYNEQFF.

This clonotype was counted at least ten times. The CDR3 DNA reads as TGTGCCAGCAGCTTATGGGGGTTTCTACGGAATCAGCCCCAGCATTTT. This codes for CASSLWGFLRNQPQHF. This chain uses TRBV5-6 with TRBJ1-5; D may be TRBD1 (5 bases). Between the trimmed V and J ends, which lost 2 bases and 4 bases, there was a span of 16 bases. The CDR3 runs to 16 residues. From germline, CDR1 is SGHDT and CDR2 YYEEEE.

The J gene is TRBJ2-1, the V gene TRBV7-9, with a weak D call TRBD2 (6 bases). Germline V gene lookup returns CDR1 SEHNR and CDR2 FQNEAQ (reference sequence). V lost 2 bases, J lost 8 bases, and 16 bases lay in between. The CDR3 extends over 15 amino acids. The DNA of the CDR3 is TGTGCCAGCAGCTTAATCGGAGGGCCTCAAGATGAGCAGTTCTTC. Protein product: CASSLIGGPQDEQFF.

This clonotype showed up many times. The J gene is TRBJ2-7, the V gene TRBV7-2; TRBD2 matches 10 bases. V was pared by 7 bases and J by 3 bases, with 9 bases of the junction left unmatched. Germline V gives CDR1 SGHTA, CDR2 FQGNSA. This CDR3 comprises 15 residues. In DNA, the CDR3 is TGTGCCAGCATCCCACTAGCGGGACAGCTCTACGAGCAGTACTTC. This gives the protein CASIPLAGQLYEQYF.